Listed below are T cell receptor beta chains from one sample, sequenced in a study of early stage breast cancer tumors. This table comes from immunoSEQ multiplex PCR, and its TCRdb copy is limited to in-frame clones, with some not included. The sample contains fewer than 70,000 clones, approximately 84% of which appear only once. The sample consisted of blood. These receptors originate from a person in their forties with breast cancer. The CDR3 runs from the conserved cysteine through the conserved F or W. Each record gives: J gene, V gene, D gene, clone size, CDR3 protein, CDR3 DNA. D genes are given only for firm matches. A row's size may be missing; if present it is once, few, many or a size class.

TRBJ1-5	TRBV19	TRBD1	-	CASSIATGEGQPQHF	TGTGCCAGTAGTATAGCGACAGGGGAAGGGCAGCCCCAGCATTTT
TRBJ1-1	TRBV9	-	-	CASSVGGDTEAFF	TGTGCCAGCAGCGTGGGGGGGGACACTGAAGCTTTCTTT
TRBJ2-7	TRBV28	-	-	CASGTGSYEQYF	TGTGCCAGCGGGACCGGCTCCTACGAGCAGTACTTC
TRBJ2-2	TRBV7-3	TRBD2	-	CATRTSSTGELFF	TGTGCCACTCGGACTAGCTCCACCGGGGAGCTGTTTTTT
TRBJ2-2	TRBV7-8	TRBD2	-	CASSLLAGGLDTGELFF	TGTGCCAGCAGCTTACTAGCGGGAGGGTTGGACACCGGGGAGCTGTTTTTT
TRBJ2-7	TRBV5-5	TRBD1	-	CASSLQGNEQYF	TGTGCCAGCAGCCTACAGGGGAACGAGCAGTACTTC
TRBJ2-1	TRBV27	TRBD2	-	CASSFLPLADEQFF	TGTGCCAGCAGTTTCCTTCCTCTAGCGGATGAGCAGTTCTTC
TRBJ2-1	TRBV11-2	TRBD1	-	CASSPIQGAGYNEQFF	TGTGCCAGCAGCCCGATACAGGGGGCGGGGTACAATGAGCAGTTCTTC
TRBJ1-1	TRBV19	TRBD1	once	CASSRQMDRGEAFF	TGTGCCAGTAGTAGACAAATGGACAGGGGTGAAGCTTTCTTT
TRBJ1-3	TRBV7-9	-	-	CASSVRQGGGNTIYF	TGTGCCAGCAGCGTACGACAAGGGGGTGGAAACACCATATATTTT
TRBJ2-3	TRBV27	TRBD2	-	CASGPGLAGDTQYF	TGTGCCAGCGGACCGGGACTAGCGGGAGATACGCAGTATTTT
TRBJ1-2	TRBV15	-	-	CATSREQSNYGYTF	TGTGCCACCAGCAGAGAACAATCAAACTATGGCTACACCTTC
TRBJ1-1	TRBV10-3	-	-	CAISVSLSTEAFF	TGTGCCATCAGTGTGTCTCTGTCCACTGAAGCTTTCTTT
TRBJ2-3	TRBV5-1	-	-	CASSSSDSTDTQYF	TGCGCCAGCAGCTCCTCGGACAGCACAGATACGCAGTATTTT
TRBJ1-1	TRBV28	-	-	CASSSNTNTEAFF	TGTGCCAGCAGTTCCAACACCAACACTGAAGCTTTCTTT
TRBJ2-3	TRBV7-3	TRBD2	-	CASSLTSSITDTQYF	TGTGCCAGCAGCTTGACTAGCTCTATCACAGATACGCAGTATTTT
TRBJ2-1	TRBV30	-	-	CAWTSDTWNEQFF	TGTGCCTGGACCTCGGACACTTGGAATGAGCAGTTCTTC
TRBJ2-3	TRBV5-1	-	-	CASSLGGPVDTQYF	TGCGCCAGCAGCTTGGGGGGACCAGTGGATACGCAGTATTTT
TRBJ2-7	TRBV6-5	-	once	CASSPRAQASYEQYF	TGTGCCAGCAGTCCCCGGGCCCAAGCATCCTACGAGCAGTACTTC
TRBJ2-7	TRBV19	TRBD1	-	CASSSRDRSSYEQYF	TGTGCCAGTAGTTCGAGGGACAGGAGCTCCTACGAGCAGTACTTC
TRBJ2-5	TRBV6-1	-	-	CASSEAAEVDQYF	TGTGCCAGCAGTGAAGCGGCTGAAGTAGACCAGTACTTC
TRBJ2-2	TRBV29-1	-	-	CSVPGGSGELFF	TGCAGCGTCCCCGGCGGTAGCGGGGAGCTGTTTTTT
TRBJ1-3	TRBV6-1	-	few	CASSGFQELVLSGNTIYF	TGTGCCAGCAGTGGTTTTCAGGAATTGGTACTCTCTGGAAACACCATATATTTT
TRBJ2-6	TRBV19	-	-	CASRRDPGANVLTF	TGTGCCAGTAGGCGGGACCCTGGGGCCAACGTCCTGACTTTC
TRBJ2-2	TRBV6-1	-	-	CASSFNRVSGELFF	TGTGCCAGCAGTTTCAACAGGGTGAGCGGGGAGCTGTTTTTT